These 17 T cell receptor beta chains share one sample of origin, sequenced in a study of shared clonotypes between healthy human individuals. CD45RO-negative, CCR7-positively selected cells formed the naive CD8 fraction, excluding terminally differentiated effector memory CD45RA+ cells. The data were produced by immunoSEQ multiplex PCR, yet TCRdb's version contains in-frame clones alone and is incomplete. The sample has around 2.1 million clones, 85% to 95% seen once. The sequenced sample was naive CD8+ T cells from PBMCs. Receptors originate from a man aged 18 to 30 in good health. Some clones in this sample may be carry-over from other donors' samples.

This sequence joins TRBV12-5 and TRBJ2-1; 8 nucleotides agree with TRBD2. The germline CDR1 and CDR2 sequences are LGHNT and FRNRAP. The V and J ends lost 3 bases and 8 bases, in that order; junction bases with no gene match: 9. The CDR3 sequence is 15 residues long. CDR3 loop: CASGFLLADFDEQFF. The CDR3 DNA reads TGTGCTAGTGGTTTTTTACTAGCGGACTTCGATGAGCAGTTCTTC.

This chain joins TRBV4-3 and TRBJ2-7; no firm D call. The length of the CDR3 is 14 residues. V dropped 3 bases and J dropped 5 bases, with 14 bases sitting between them. In germline, CDR1 is LGHNA, CDR2 YSLEER. CDR3 sequence: CASSQSSTVNEQYF. CDR3 DNA: TGCGCCAGCAGCCAGAGCTCCACGGTGAACGAGCAGTACTTC.

Concerning this clone itself: Within the sample, other DNA sequences also encode this same CDR3. The chain joins TRBV7-2 to TRBJ1-1; 8 nucleotides agree with TRBD1. V was pared by 3 bases and J by 0 bases, with 0 bases of the junction left unmatched. The CDR3 extends over 14 amino acids. Germline values: CDR1 SGHTA, CDR2 FQGNSA. The CDR3 protein is CASSLTGVNTEAFF. CDR3 DNA: TGTGCCAGCAGCTTGACAGGGGTGAACACTGAAGCTTTCTTT.

CDR3 sequence reads: CASSLGTGYNYGYTF. CDR3 DNA: TGTGCCAGCAGCTTGGGGACAGGGTACAACTATGGCTACACCTTC. The chain is built from TRBV7-9 and TRBJ1-2; 9 nucleotides agree with TRBD1. This CDR3 region has 15 residues. J lost 2 bases, V lost 3 bases, and 4 bases had no gene match. Germline CDR1 is SEHNR and CDR2 is FQNEAQ (reference sequence).

V usage is TRBV5-6 and J usage is TRBJ1-2, with a tentative D call TRBD1 (5 bases). The CDR3 extends over 14 amino acids. Deletions cut 4 bases from V and 6 bases from J, with 16 bases between. The germline CDR1 and CDR2 sequences are SGHDT and YYEEEE. CDR3 coding DNA: TGTGCCAGCAGCCCCTGGGACTCCTATGATGGCTACACCTTC. It translates to CASSPWDSYDGYTF.

The chain has TRBV27 and TRBJ1-5, with 7 nucleotides matching TRBD1. The CDR3 spans 17 residues. Germline V gene data show CDR1 as MNHEY and CDR2 as SMNVEV (reference sequence). The trim removed 2 bases at V and 4 bases at J, leaving 11 bases unmatched. The CDR3 reads CASSLLGSGGRNQPQHF. CDR3 coding DNA: TGTGCCAGCAGTTTACTCGGGTCAGGGGGTAGGAATCAGCCCCAGCATTTT.

The V call is TRBV28, the J call TRBJ2-1; 9 positions match TRBD1. Germline V gives CDR1 MDHEN, CDR2 SYDVKM. V gave up 4 bases and J gave up 6 bases; unmatched junction bases: 10. The CDR3 runs 16 residues. CDR3 nucleotides: TGTGCCAGCAGTTCCGGGACAGGGCGCCCCTCCAATGAGCAGTTCTTC. This encodes CASSSGTGRPSNEQFF.

A remark on this clone: Other DNA sequences in the same sample also yield this CDR3. The rearrangement uses TRBV5-1 and TRBJ2-7; 14 bases map to TRBD2. In germline, CDR1 is SGHRS, CDR2 YFSETQ. The CDR3 loop spans 15 amino acids. V lost 4 bases and J lost 3; bases outside the gene matches: 3. The CDR3 loop reads CASSIGLAGGYEQYF. In DNA form, the CDR3 reads TGCGCCAGCAGCATAGGACTAGCGGGAGGCTACGAGCAGTACTTC.

This chain links TRBV5-4 with TRBJ1-1; no firm D call. Germline lookup yields CDR1 SGHNT and CDR2 YYREEE (reference sequence). The CDR3 runs to 16 residues. Trimming stripped 7 bases from V and 1 base from J, with 20 bases between. CDR3 sequence (DNA): TGTGCCAGCGTCCCGTGGAGGATGCGGGGGAACACTGAAGCTTTCTTT. It codes for CASVPWRMRGNTEAFF.

The chain links TRBV18 to TRBJ1-1, with unresolved D. Germline V gene lookup returns CDR1 KGHSH and CDR2 LQKENI. The germline V and J ends were trimmed by 1 base and 0 bases, with 12 bases remaining between them. The CDR3 has 16 amino acids. The CDR3 here is CASSPQDPQMNTEAFF. The CDR3 region has the DNA TGTGCCAGCTCACCACAGGATCCGCAGATGAACACTGAAGCTTTCTTT.

A note on this clone: The sample holds other DNA sequences that translate to the same CDR3. This sequence joins TRBV5-6 and TRBJ2-7; TRBD2 is a possible D gene (6 bases). The CDR3 totals 14 residues. Per germline, CDR1 SGHDT and CDR2 YYEEEE. V dropped 2 bases and J dropped 0 bases, with 9 bases sitting between them. CDR3 loop: CASSLGRSSYEQYF. As DNA, the CDR3 is TGTGCCAGCAGCTTAGGGAGGAGCTCCTACGAGCAGTACTTC.

Comments on this clone: The same CDR3 is also encoded by other DNA sequences in this sample. The chain employs TRBV28 and TRBJ1-4; D remains ambiguous. V lost 2 bases, J lost 5 bases, and 0 bases lay in between. CDR3 length: 11 amino acids. The germline V gene encodes CDR1 MDHEN and CDR2 SYDVKM. The DNA of the CDR3 is TGTGCCAGCAGTTTAAATGAAAAACTGTTTTTT. Protein product: CASSLNEKLFF.

The chain combines TRBV9 with TRBJ2-1, with 8 bases aligning to TRBD2. V lost 0 bases to trimming and J lost 3 bases; unmatched junction nucleotides: 8. The V gene's germline CDR1 is SGDLS and CDR2 YYNGEE. The CDR3 contains 17 residues. The CDR3 spells CASSVATSGTIYNEQFF. The CDR3 nucleotides read TGTGCCAGCAGCGTAGCTACTAGCGGAACAATCTACAATGAGCAGTTCTTC.

Comments on this clone: This sample includes further DNA sequences coding for the same CDR3. The rearrangement links TRBV30 to TRBJ2-5, with 15 bases that match TRBD2. CDR3 length: 19 amino acids. CDR1 GTSNPN and CDR2 SVGIG come from the germline V gene (reference sequence). The V and J ends lost 3 bases and 1 base, in that order; junction bases with no gene match: 12. In nucleotides, the CDR3 is TGTGCCTGGAGCGTAGCTGAGGGACTAGCGGGAGGCCTCCAAGAGACCCAGTACTTC. Its protein product is CAWSVAEGLAGGLQETQYF.

This clone came up once. The chain recombines TRBV25-1 with TRBJ2-5; tentatively, D is TRBD2 (5 bases). V lost 0 bases, J lost 5 bases, and 16 bases lay in between. The CDR3 runs to 16 residues. CDR1 MGHDK and CDR2 SYGVNS come from the germline V gene. The CDR3 is CASSEYGVGEGETQYF. CDR3 nucleotides: TGTGCCAGCAGTGAATACGGGGTTGGTGAGGGTGAGACCCAGTACTTC.

The J gene is TRBJ1-1, the V gene TRBV9, with TRBD1 matching over 8 bases. CDR3 length: 13 amino acids. V lost 3 bases and J lost 7; bases outside the gene matches: 5. Germline V lookup: CDR1 SGDLS, CDR2 YYNGEE. The CDR3 spells CASSGATGVEAFF. CDR3 in DNA: TGTGCCAGCAGCGGGGCGACAGGGGTTGAAGCTTTCTTT.

This chain connects TRBV7-9 to TRBJ2-2; possible D gene TRBD2, 6 bases. The CDR3 totals 15 residues. Germline CDR1 reads SEHNR; CDR2 reads FQNEAQ (reference sequence). Trimming left V 5 bases short and J 3 bases short, with 13 bases between. In DNA, the CDR3 is TGTGCCAGCAGCACGCTAGCGCGAGACACCGGGGAGCTGTTTTTT. The encoded protein is CASSTLARDTGELFF.